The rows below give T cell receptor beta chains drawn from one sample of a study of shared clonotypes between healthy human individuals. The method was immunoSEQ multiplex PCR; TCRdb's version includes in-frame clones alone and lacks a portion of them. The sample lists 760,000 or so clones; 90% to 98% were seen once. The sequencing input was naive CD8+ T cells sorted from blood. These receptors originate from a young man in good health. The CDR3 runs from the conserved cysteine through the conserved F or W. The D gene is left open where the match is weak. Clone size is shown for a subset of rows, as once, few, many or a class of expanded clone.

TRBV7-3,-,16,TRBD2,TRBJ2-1,CASSLTLAGGIYEQFF,TGTGCCAGCAGCTTAACCCTAGCGGGAGGGATCTATGAGCAGTTCTTC
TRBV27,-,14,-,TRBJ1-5,CASSPLGSNQPQHF,TGTGCCAGCAGTCCGTTGGGATCGAATCAGCCCCAGCATTTT
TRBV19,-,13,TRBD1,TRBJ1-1,CASSTRGSTEAFF,TGTGCCAGTAGTACCAGGGGGAGCACTGAAGCTTTCTTT
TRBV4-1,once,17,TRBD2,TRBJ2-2,CASSQTSGVGATGELFF,TGCGCCAGCAGCCAAACTAGCGGAGTTGGGGCGACCGGGGAGCTGTTTTTT
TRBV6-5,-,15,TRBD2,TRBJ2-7,CASSYSRGLAYEQYF,TGTGCCAGCAGTTACTCGAGGGGACTAGCCTACGAGCAGTACTTC
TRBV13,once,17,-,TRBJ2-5,CASSLGRGTAYQETQYF,TGTGCCAGCAGCTTAGGCCGGGGGACAGCATACCAAGAGACCCAGTACTTC
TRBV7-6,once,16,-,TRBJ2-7,CASSLQSDAGLYEQYF,TGTGCCAGCAGCTTACAGTCAGATGCCGGCCTCTACGAGCAGTACTTC
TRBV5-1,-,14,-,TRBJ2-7,CASSLSGVSYEQYF,TGCGCCAGCAGCTTATCTGGAGTCTCCTACGAGCAGTACTTC
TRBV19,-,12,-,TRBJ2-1,CATSEVHNEQFF,TGTGCCACCTCAGAGGTCCACAATGAGCAGTTCTTC
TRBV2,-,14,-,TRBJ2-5,CASNAPSLQETQYF,TGTGCCAGCAATGCGCCTTCCCTCCAAGAGACCCAGTACTTC
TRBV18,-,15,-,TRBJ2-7,CASSPGRGGSYEQYF,TGTGCCAGCTCACCAGGGAGGGGGGGCTCCTACGAGCAGTACTTC
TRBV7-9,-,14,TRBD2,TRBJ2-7,CASSQTSGNYEQYF,TGTGCCAGCAGCCAAACTAGCGGGAACTACGAGCAGTACTTC
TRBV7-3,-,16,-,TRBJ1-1,CASSSTPLGLNTEAFF,TGTGCCAGCAGCTCCACACCACTAGGGCTGAACACTGAAGCTTTCTTT
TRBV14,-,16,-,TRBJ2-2,CASSPWEPGYTGELFF,TGTGCCAGCAGCCCCTGGGAGCCCGGTTACACCGGGGAGCTGTTTTTT
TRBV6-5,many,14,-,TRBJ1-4,CASKDGATQEKLFF,TGTGCCAGCAAGGACGGGGCCACCCAAGAAAAACTGTTTTTT
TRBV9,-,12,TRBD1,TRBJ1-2,CASNRQGLGYTF,TGTGCCAGCAACCGACAGGGGCTTGGCTACACCTTC
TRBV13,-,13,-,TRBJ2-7,CASSLGTAYEQYF,TGTGCCAGCAGCTTAGGGACGGCCTACGAGCAGTACTTC
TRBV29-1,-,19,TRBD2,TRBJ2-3,CSVEGPFSGRAISTDTQYF,TGCAGCGTTGAGGGCCCTTTTTCCGGGAGGGCCATAAGCACAGATACGCAGTATTTT
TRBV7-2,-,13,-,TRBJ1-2,CASSLGGADGYTF,TGTGCCAGCAGCTTAGGTGGGGCGGATGGCTACACCTTC
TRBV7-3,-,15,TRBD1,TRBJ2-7,CASSSGRGQDYEQYF,TGTGCCAGCAGCTCCGGTAGGGGACAGGACTACGAGCAGTACTTC
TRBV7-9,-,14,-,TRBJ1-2,CASSHGQITYGYTF,TGTGCCAGCAGCCACGGACAGATCACATATGGCTACACCTTC
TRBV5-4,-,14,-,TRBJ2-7,CASSWRAGSYEQYF,TGTGCCAGCAGCTGGCGAGCGGGCTCCTACGAGCAGTACTTC
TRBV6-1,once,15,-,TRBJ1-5,CASRHTPVTNQPQHF,TGTGCCAGCAGACATACTCCCGTTACCAATCAGCCCCAGCATTTT
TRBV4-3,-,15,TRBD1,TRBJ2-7,CASSSDATGISEQYF,TGCGCCAGCAGCAGCGACGCGACAGGGATCAGCGAGCAGTACTTC
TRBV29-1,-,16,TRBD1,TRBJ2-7,CSVEDGQGGTSYEQYF,TGCAGCGTTGAGGATGGACAGGGCGGGACTTCCTACGAGCAGTACTTC
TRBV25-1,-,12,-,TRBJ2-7,CASSEKGFEQYF,TGTGCCAGCAGTGAAAAGGGATTCGAGCAGTACTTC
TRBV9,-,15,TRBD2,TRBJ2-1,CASSVTGLEADEQFF,TGTGCCAGCAGCGTGACGGGACTAGAGGCCGATGAGCAGTTCTTC
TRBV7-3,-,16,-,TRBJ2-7,CASSLRGSHPSYEQYF,TGTGCCAGCAGCTTACGTGGTTCCCACCCCTCCTACGAGCAGTACTTC
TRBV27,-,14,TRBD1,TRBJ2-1,CASSLDRAWNEQFF,TGTGCCAGCAGCCTAGACAGGGCTTGGAATGAGCAGTTCTTC
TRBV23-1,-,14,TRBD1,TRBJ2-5,CATRVNRGRETQYF,TGCGCCACTAGAGTTAACAGGGGGCGGGAGACCCAGTACTTC
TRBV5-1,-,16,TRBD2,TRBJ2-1,CASSLEASGSSNEQFF,TGCGCCAGCAGCTTGGAGGCTAGCGGGAGTTCCAATGAGCAGTTCTTC
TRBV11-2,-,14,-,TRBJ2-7,CASSLPQSSYEQYF,TGTGCCAGCAGCTTGCCACAGAGCTCCTACGAGCAGTACTTC
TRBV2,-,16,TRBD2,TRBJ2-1,CASSDLSSGSSFEQFF,TGTGCCAGCAGTGATTTGTCTAGCGGGAGTTCCTTTGAGCAGTTCTTC
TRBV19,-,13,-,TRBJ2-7,CATSPIFGREQYF,TGTGCCACCTCACCCATTTTCGGCCGGGAGCAGTACTTC
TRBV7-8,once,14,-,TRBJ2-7,CASSLGAGDREQYF,TGTGCCAGCAGCTTAGGCGCAGGGGATAGGGAGCAGTACTTC
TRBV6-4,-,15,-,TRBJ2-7,CASNKILRHKFEQYF,TGTGCCAGCAATAAGATACTACGCCACAAGTTCGAGCAGTACTTC
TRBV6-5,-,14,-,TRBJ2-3,CASSYVPGADTQYF,TGTGCCAGCAGTTACGTGCCTGGCGCAGATACGCAGTATTTT
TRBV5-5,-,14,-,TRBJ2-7,CASSLLGHNYEQYF,TGTGCCAGCAGCTTGTTGGGACACAACTACGAGCAGTACTTC
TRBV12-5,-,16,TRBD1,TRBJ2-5,CASGLYRGLPSETQYF,TGTGCTAGTGGTTTGTACAGGGGTTTACCTTCAGAGACCCAGTACTTC
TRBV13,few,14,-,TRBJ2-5,CASSPLGGQETQYF,TGTGCCAGCAGCCCTCTGGGGGGCCAAGAGACCCAGTACTTC
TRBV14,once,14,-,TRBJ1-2,CASSQGHSKDGYTF,TGTGCCAGCAGCCAGGGACACTCTAAGGATGGCTACACCTTC
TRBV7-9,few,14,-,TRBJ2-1,CASSPRTQRDEQFF,TGTGCCAGCAGCCCTCGGACTCAGAGGGATGAGCAGTTCTTC
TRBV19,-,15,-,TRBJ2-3,CASSIGWGYTDTQYF,TGTGCCAGTAGTATAGGATGGGGGTACACAGATACGCAGTATTTT
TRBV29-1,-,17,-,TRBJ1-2,CSVEDGGRTQIYVGYTF,TGCAGCGTTGAAGATGGAGGCAGGACACAAATCTATGTCGGCTACACCTTC
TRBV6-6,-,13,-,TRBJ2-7,CASSYAAAYEQYF,TGTGCCAGCAGTTACGCTGCGGCTTACGAGCAGTACTTC
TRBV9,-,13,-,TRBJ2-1,CASSVEGNNEQFF,TGTGCCAGCAGCGTAGAAGGAAACAATGAGCAGTTCTTC
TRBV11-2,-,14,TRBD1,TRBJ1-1,CASSGQRGLSEAFF,TGTGCCAGCAGCGGTCAGAGGGGGCTCTCTGAAGCTTTCTTT
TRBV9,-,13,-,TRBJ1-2,CASSAGHLYGYTF,TGTGCCAGCAGCGCGGGACACCTCTATGGCTACACCTTC
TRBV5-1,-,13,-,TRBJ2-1,CASREAEYNEQFF,TGCGCCAGCAGGGAAGCGGAATACAATGAGCAGTTCTTC
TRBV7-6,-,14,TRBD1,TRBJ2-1,CASSWTGSYNEQFF,TGTGCCAGCAGCTGGACAGGGTCCTACAATGAGCAGTTCTTC
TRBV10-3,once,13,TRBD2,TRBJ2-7,CAISDGTRGEQYF,TGTGCCATCAGTGACGGGACTAGGGGCGAGCAGTACTTC
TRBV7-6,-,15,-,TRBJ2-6,CASSDRLSGANVLTF,TGTGCCAGCAGCGACCGACTCTCTGGGGCCAACGTCCTGACTTTC
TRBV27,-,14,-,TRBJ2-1,CAASIGGERNEQFF,TGTGCCGCCAGCATAGGTGGGGAACGCAATGAGCAGTTCTTC
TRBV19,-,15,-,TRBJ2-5,CASSISVRSKETQYF,TGTGCCAGTAGTATCTCGGTGCGGAGTAAAGAGACCCAGTACTTC